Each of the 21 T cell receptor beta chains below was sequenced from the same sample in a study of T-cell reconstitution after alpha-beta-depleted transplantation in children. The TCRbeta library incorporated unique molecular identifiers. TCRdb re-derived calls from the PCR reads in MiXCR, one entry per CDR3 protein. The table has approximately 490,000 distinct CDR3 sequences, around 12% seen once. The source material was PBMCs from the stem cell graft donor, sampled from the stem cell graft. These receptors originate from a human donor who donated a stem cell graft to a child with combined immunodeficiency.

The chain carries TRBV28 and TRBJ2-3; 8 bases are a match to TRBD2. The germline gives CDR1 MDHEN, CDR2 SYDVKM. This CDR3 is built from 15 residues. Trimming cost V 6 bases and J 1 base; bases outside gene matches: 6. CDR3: CASRRGGSGTDTQYF. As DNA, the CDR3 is TGTGCCAGCAGGCGCGGGGGGTCTGGCACAGATACGCAGTATTTT.

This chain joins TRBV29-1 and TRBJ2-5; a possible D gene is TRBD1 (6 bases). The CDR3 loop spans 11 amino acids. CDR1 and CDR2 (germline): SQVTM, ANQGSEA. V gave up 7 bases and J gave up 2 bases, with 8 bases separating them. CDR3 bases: TGCAGCGCCGGACAGCAAGAGACCCAGTACTTC. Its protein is CSAGQQETQYF.

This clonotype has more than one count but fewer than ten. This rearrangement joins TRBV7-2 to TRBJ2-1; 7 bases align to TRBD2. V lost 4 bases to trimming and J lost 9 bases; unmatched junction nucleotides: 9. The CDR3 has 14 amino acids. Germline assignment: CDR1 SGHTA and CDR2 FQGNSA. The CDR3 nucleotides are TGTGCCAGCAGCTGGGGGGGGACTACTGGTGAGCAGTTCTTC. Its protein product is CASSWGGTTGEQFF. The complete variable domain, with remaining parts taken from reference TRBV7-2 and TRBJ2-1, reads GAGVSQSPSNKVTEKGKDVELRCDPISGHTALYWYRQSLGQGLEFLIYFQGNSAPDKSGLPSDRFSAERTGGSVSTLTIQRTQQEDSAVYLCASSWGGTTGEQFFGPGTRLTVL.

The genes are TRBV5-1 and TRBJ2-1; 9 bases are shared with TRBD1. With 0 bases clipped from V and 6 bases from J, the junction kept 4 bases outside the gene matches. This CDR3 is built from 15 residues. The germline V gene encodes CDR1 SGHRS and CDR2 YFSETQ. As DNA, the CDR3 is TGCGCCAGCAGCTTGGGGGACAGGGAACTCAATGAGCAGTTCTTC. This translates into CASSLGDRELNEQFF.

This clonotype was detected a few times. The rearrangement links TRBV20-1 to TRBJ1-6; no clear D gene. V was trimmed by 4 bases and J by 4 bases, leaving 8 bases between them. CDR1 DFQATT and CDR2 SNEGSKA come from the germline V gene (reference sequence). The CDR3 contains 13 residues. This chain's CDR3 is CSAKLVYNSPLHF. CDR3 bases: TGCAGTGCTAAACTGGTGTATAATTCACCCCTCCACTTT.

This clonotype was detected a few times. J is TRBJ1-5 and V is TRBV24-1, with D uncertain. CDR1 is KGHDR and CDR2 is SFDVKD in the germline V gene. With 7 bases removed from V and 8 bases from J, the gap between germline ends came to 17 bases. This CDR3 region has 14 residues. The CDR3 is CATRPARAGEPQHF. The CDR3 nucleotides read TGTGCCACCAGACCCGCCCGCGCCGGAGAGCCCCAGCATTTT.

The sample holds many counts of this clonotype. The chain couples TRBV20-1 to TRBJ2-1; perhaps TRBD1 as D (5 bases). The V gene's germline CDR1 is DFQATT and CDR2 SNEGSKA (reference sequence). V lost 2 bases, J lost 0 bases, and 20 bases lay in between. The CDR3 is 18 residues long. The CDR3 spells CSARPGATRKSSYNEQFF. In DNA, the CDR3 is TGCAGTGCTAGACCTGGGGCTACCCGCAAGAGCTCCTACAATGAGCAGTTCTTC.

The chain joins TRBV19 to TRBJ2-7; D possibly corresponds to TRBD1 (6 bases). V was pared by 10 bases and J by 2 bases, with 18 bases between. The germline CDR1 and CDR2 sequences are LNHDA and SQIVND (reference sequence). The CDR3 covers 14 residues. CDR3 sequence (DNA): TGTGCCACTTCACCGGGACACGGCCCCTACGAGCAGTACTTC. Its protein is CATSPGHGPYEQYF.

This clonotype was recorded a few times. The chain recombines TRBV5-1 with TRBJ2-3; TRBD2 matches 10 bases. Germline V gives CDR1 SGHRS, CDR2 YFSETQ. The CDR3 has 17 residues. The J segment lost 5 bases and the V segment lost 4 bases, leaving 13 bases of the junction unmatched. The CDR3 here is CASSLASWASGGDTQYF. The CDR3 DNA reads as TGCGCCAGCAGCCTCGCCTCTTGGGCTAGCGGGGGAGATACGCAGTATTTT.

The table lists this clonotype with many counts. The CDR3 loop reads CASSLVDRRQYF. The CDR3 DNA reads as TGTGCCAGCAGCTTAGTGGACAGACGGCAGTACTTC. The rearrangement joins TRBV7-2 to TRBJ2-5, with D tentatively TRBD1 (6 bases). Germline V gene data show CDR1 as SGHTA and CDR2 as FQGNSA. The CDR3 has 12 amino acids. The V and J ends lost 1 base and 11 bases respectively, with 11 bases between them.

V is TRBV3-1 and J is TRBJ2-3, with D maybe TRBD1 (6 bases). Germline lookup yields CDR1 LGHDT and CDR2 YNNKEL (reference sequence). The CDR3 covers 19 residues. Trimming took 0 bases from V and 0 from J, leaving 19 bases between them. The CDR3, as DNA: TGTGCCAGCAGCCAAGAACTTATCCCCACAGGGCTCAGCACAGATACGCAGTATTTT. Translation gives CASSQELIPTGLSTDTQYF.

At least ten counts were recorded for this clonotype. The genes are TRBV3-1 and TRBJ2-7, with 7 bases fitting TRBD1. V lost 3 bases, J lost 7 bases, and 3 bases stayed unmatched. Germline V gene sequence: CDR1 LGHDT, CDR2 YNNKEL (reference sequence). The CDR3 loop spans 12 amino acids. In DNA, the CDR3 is TGTGCCAGCAGCCATACAGGGGTTGAGCAGTACTTC. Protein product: CASSHTGVEQYF.

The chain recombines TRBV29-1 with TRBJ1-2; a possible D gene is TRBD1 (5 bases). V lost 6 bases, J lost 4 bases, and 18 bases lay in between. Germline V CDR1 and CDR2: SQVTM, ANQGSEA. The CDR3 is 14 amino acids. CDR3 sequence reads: CSVQAGEWAYGYTF. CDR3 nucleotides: TGCAGCGTCCAGGCGGGGGAATGGGCCTATGGCTACACCTTC.

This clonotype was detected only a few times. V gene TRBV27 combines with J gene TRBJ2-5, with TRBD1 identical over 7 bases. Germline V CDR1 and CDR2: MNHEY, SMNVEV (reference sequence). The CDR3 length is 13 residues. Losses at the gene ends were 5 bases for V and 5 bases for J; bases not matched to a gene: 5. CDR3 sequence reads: CASSPTGDETQYF. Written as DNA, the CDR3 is TGTGCCAGCAGTCCTACAGGGGATGAGACCCAGTACTTC.

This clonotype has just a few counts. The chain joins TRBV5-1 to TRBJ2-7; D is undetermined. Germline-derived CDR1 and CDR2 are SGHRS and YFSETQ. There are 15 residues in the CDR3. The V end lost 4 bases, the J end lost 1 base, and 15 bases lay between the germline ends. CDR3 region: CASSPGRVNSYEQYF. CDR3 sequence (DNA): TGCGCCAGCAGCCCCGGGCGAGTTAATTCCTACGAGCAGTACTTC.

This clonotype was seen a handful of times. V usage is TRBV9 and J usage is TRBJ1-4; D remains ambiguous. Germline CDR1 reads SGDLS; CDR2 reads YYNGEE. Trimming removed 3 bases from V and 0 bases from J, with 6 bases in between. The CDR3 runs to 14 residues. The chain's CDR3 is CASSGKTTNEKLFF. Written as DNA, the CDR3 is TGTGCCAGCAGCGGAAAAACAACTAATGAAAAACTGTTTTTT. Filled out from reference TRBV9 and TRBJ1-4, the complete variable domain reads DSGVTQTPKHLITATGQRVTLRCSPRSGDLSVYWYQQSLDQGLQFLIQYYNGEERAKGNILERFSAQQFPDLHSELNLSSLELGDSALYFCASSGKTTNEKLFFGSGTQLSVL.

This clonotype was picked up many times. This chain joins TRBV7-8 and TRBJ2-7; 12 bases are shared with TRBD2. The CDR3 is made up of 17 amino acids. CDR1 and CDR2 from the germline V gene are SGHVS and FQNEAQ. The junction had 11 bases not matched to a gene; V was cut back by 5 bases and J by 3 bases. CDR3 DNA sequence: TGTGCCAGCAGCGCAGGACTAGCGGGGACTCCTTACTACGAGCAGTACTTC. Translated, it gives CASSAGLAGTPYYEQYF.

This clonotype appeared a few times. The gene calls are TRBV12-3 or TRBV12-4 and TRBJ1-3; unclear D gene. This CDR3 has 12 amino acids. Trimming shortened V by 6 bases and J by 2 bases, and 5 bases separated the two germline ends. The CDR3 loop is CASRGTGNTIYF. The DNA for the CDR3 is TGTGCCAGCAGGGGTACTGGAAACACCATATATTTT.

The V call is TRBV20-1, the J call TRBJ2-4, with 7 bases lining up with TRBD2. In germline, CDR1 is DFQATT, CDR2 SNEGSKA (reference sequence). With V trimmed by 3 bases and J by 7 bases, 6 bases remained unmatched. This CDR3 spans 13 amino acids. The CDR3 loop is CSASPGGHNIQYF. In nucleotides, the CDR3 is TGCAGTGCTAGCCCGGGGGGTCATAACATTCAGTACTTC.

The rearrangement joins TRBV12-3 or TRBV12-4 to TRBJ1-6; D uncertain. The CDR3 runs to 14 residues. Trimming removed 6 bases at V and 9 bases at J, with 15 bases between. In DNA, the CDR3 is TGTGCCAGCAGCCTAACTAATACGGGTTCACCCCTCCACTTT. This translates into CASSLTNTGSPLHF.

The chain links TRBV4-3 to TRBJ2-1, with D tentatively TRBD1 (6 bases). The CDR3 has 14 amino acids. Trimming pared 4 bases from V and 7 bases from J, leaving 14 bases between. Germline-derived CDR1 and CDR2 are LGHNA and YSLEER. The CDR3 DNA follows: TGCGCCAGCAGCCTAAACACAGGGAGTAATGAGCAGTTCTTC. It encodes CASSLNTGSNEQFF.